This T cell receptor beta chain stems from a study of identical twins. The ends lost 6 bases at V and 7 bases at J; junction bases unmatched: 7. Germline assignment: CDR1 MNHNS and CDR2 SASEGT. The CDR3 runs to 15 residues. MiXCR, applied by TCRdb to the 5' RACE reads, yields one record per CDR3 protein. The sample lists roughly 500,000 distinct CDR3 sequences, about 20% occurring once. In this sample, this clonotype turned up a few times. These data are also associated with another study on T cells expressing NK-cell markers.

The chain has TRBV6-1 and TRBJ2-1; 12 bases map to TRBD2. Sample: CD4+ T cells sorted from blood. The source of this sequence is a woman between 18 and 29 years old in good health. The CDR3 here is CASSLAGGERNEQFF. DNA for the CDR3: TGTGCCAGCAGCCTAGCGGGAGGGGAAAGGAATGAGCAGTTCTTC.